These 9 T cell receptor beta chains originate from one sample sequenced in a study of post-analysis software for immune sequencing data (dated by TCRdb to about 2015). Results and caveats for the whole study, not just this receptor: Patients showed significantly higher frequencies than controls for a handful of TRBV segments, among them TRBV5-6, TRBV5-1 and TRBV20-1.

Their target antigens are unknown. Libraries were built with PCR. Instrument on record: Illumina HiSeq 2500. To reduce PCR and sequencing biases, unique molecular identifiers were incorporated into the TCR beta cDNA libraries. The public sequencing data were trimmed at Q25 with fastp and processed into clonotypes with MiXCR by TCRdb, which kept only in-frame beta chains. Every entry covers one CDR3 protein and lists the most common genes and DNA from its rows. Here the sample has around 770,000 distinct CDR3 sequences; about 45% occur a single time. The top ten clones comprise 4.9% of the sample. The sequenced material came from blood. These receptors were collected from a girl aged 10 to 17 with multiple sclerosis.

This sequence joins TRBV30 and TRBJ2-7; possible D gene TRBD1, 6 bases. CDR3 length equals 13 residues. The V end was cut by 8 bases, the J end by 3 bases, with 17 bases between. Germline CDR1 is GTSNPN and CDR2 is SVGIG (reference sequence). CDR3 in DNA: TGTGCCGGCACAGGGATGGAGGTCTACGAGCAGTACTTC. Its translation is CAGTGMEVYEQYF.

V usage is TRBV6-5 and J usage is TRBJ1-2; D might be TRBD1 (5 bases). Germline values: CDR1 MNHEY, CDR2 SVGAGI. This CDR3 is built from 15 residues. V was trimmed by 6 bases and J by 4 bases, leaving 18 bases between them. The CDR3 bases are TGTGCCAGCAGACCCGGGGGAGGCGAGGTCTATGGCTACACCTTC. This sequence encodes CASRPGGGEVYGYTF.

This clonotype was counted between two and nine times. The chain joins TRBV5-1 to TRBJ2-1; D uncertain. CDR3 length equals 16 residues. V shed 0 bases and J shed 9 bases, with 19 bases lying between them. Germline values: CDR1 SGHRS, CDR2 YFSETQ. The CDR3 here is CASSLVWVPTDGEQFF. The CDR3 DNA reads as TGCGCCAGCAGCTTGGTTTGGGTCCCAACGGACGGTGAGCAGTTCTTC.

This clonotype was seen just once. The genes are TRBV20-1 and TRBJ2-7; D is possibly TRBD2 (6 bases). The CDR3 is 13 amino acids. V lost 3 bases and J lost 0, with 9 bases in between. Germline V gives CDR1 DFQATT, CDR2 SNEGSKA (reference sequence). CDR3 residues: CSARSTSSYEQYF. DNA of the CDR3: TGCAGTGCTAGGTCGACTAGCTCCTACGAGCAGTACTTC.

The chain recombines TRBV27 with TRBJ2-7; 7 bases are a match to TRBD1. J lost 3 bases, V lost 1 base, and 12 bases had no gene match. Looked up from germline, CDR1 is MNHEY and CDR2 is SMNVEV (reference sequence). The CDR3 has 17 residues. The CDR3 coding sequence is TGTGCCAGCAGTTTATACCCCAACAGGGGCGATAACTACGAGCAGTACTTC. Translated, it gives CASSLYPNRGDNYEQYF.

V usage is TRBV4-1 and J usage is TRBJ2-4, with D possibly being TRBD2 (5 bases). V was pared by 0 bases and J by 13 bases, with 13 bases between. CDR1 is MGHRA, CDR2 YSYEKL, per germline. There are 13 residues in the CDR3. The chain's CDR3 is CASSQDGLGEQYF. CDR3 nucleotides: TGCGCCAGCAGCCAAGATGGTCTGGGAGAGCAGTACTTC.

The rearrangement links TRBV27 to TRBJ2-1, with 10 bases lining up with TRBD2. The end of the DNA aligns better with TRBJ2-7, so the J call may be wrong. The CDR3 contains 15 residues. The germline V gene has CDR1 MNHEY and CDR2 SMNVEV (reference sequence). CDR3 sequence: CASSFGSGRAHEQYF. The CDR3 coding sequence is TGTGCCAGCAGTTTTGGGAGCGGGAGGGCCCACGAGCAGTACTTC.

This clonotype was picked up a small number of times. V gene TRBV12-3 or TRBV12-4 combines with J gene TRBJ2-4, with TRBD2 matching over 9 bases. The DNA end lines up better with TRBJ2-7; the J call may be wrong. The CDR3 spans 15 residues. For the CDR3, the DNA is TGTGCCAGCAGTGAGCGGGAGGACCCCTTGTACGAGCAGTACTTC. Translating gives CASSEREDPLYEQYF.

The CDR3, as DNA: TGTGCCAGCAGTTTATCAGGGGCCGAGCAGTACTTC. Translating it yields CASSLSGAEQYF. The chain combines TRBV27 with TRBJ2-7; tentative D call: TRBD1 (5 bases). V was shortened by 0 bases and J by 6 bases, with 6 bases between the two germline ends. The V gene's germline CDR1 is MNHEY and CDR2 SMNVEV (reference sequence). CDR3 length equals 12 residues.